The T cell receptor beta chain under discussion was sequenced for a study of T-cell reconstitution after alpha-beta-depleted transplantation in children. Study-level results: Some patients owed their high day-60 TCRbeta diversity to surviving recipient T cells and thymic progenitors. At the one-year point after transplant, T-cell counts and TCRbeta diversity were found to come mostly from T cells that had been newly produced. As was reported, about two months after transplant, alpha-beta T cells came from several hundred expanded graft clones.

This clonotype was detected only a few times. The antigen remains unidentified. Preparation of the TCRbeta library used unique molecular identifiers. TCRdb processed the PCR reads anew with MiXCR; each CDR3 protein has one entry. The top ten clones hold approximately 15% of a sample with fewer than 550,000 distinct CDR3 sequences, more than 9.5% of them seen once. The ends were cut back, 6 bases at V and 5 bases at J, with 19 bases in the middle. Germline CDR1 reads DFQATT; CDR2 reads SNEGSKA (reference sequence). This CDR3 is 15 amino acids long. The input for sequencing was PBMCs, mostly from graft donor cells, taken 180 days after TCRalphabeta/CD19-depleted stem cell transplant. The chain couples TRBV20-1 to TRBJ2-2; D might be TRBD1 or TRBD2, each matching 6 bases. This receptor was taken from a female patient between 2 and 15 years old who had a stem cell transplant for aplastic anemia, so the T cells may come from the graft donor. The CDR3 loop reads CSALRRDMATGELFF. The CDR3 DNA is TGCAGTGCCCTGAGGCGGGACATGGCGACCGGGGAGCTGTTTTTT.